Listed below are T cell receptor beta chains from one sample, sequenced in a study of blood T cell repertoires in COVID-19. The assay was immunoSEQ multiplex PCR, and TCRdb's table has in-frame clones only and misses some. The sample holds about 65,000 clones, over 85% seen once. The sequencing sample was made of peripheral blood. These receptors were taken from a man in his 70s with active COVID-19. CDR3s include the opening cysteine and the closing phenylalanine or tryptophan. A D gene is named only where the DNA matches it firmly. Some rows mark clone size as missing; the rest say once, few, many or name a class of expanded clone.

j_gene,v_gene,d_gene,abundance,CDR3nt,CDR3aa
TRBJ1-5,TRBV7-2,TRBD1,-,TGTGCCAGCAGCCGGGGGACAGGGGGCAATCAGCCCCAGCATTTT,CASSRGTGGNQPQHF
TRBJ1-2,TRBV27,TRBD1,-,TGTGCCAGCAGTTCAGGGGGCGGCTATGGCTACACCTTC,CASSSGGGYGYTF
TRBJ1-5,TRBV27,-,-,TGTGCCAGCAGGGGGGGTCCGGCAGCTTATAGCAATCAGCCCCAGCATTTT,CASRGGPAAYSNQPQHF
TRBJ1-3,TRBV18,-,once,TGTGCCAGCTCACCACCGGCCGCTGGAAACACCATATATTTT,CASSPPAAGNTIYF
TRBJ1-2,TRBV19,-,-,TGTGCCAGTAGTATAGGACAGCCCTCCTATGGCTACACCTTC,CASSIGQPSYGYTF
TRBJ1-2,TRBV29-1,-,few,TGCAGCGTACAAGGGGAGGTTGTTGGCTATGGCTACACCTTC,CSVQGEVVGYGYTF
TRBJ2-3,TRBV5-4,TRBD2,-,TGTGCCAGCAGCTTGGTTCGTTTGGTAGCGGGGGCCCCTGTTACGCAGTATTTT,CASSLVRLVAGAPVTQYF
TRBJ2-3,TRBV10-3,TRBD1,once,TGTGCCATCAGTGCCTCCGGGACAGGGGTGGCAGATACGCAGTATTTT,CAISASGTGVADTQYF
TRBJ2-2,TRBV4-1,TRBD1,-,TGCGCCAGCAGCCAGGCCCCCGGGACAGGAGGTACCGGGGAGCTGTTTTTT,CASSQAPGTGGTGELFF
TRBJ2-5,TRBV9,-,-,TGTGCCAGCAGCGGGCCGTATTCAGAAGAGACCCAGTACTTC,CASSGPYSEETQYF
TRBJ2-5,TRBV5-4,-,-,TGTGCCAGCAGCCCCCGGGTGAGCGGCCAAGAGACCCAGTACTTC,CASSPRVSGQETQYF
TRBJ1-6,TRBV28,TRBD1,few,TGTGCCAGCAGGACAGGGGGCGCGGGTAATTCACCCCTCCACTTT,CASRTGGAGNSPLHF
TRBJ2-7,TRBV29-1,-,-,TGCAGCGTTGCCCCCAGTAATCCCTACGAGCAGTACTTC,CSVAPSNPYEQYF
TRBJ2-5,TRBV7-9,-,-,TGTGCCAGCAGCTCAATCTGGTACAACGGGGTGCCGGAGACCCAGTACTTC,CASSSIWYNGVPETQYF
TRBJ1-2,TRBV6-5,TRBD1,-,TGTGCCAGCAGTACCGGACAGGGATATGGCTACACCTTC,CASSTGQGYGYTF
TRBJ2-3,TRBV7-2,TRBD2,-,TGTGCCAGCAGCCGGTCTAGCGGGGGGGCGGCAGATACGCAGTATTTT,CASSRSSGGAADTQYF
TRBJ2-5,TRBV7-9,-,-,TGTGCCAGCAGCTTATGGGGCTCCGGGGAGACCCAGTACTTC,CASSLWGSGETQYF
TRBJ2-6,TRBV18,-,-,TGTGCCAGCTCACAAGACAGATCTGGGGCCAACGTCCTGACTTTC,CASSQDRSGANVLTF
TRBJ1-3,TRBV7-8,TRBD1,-,TGTGCCAGCAGCTTAGGGGACAGGGGCAACACCATATATTTT,CASSLGDRGNTIYF
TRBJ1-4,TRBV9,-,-,TGTGCCAGCAGCGTAGAGGGGGAAAAACTGTTTTTT,CASSVEGEKLFF
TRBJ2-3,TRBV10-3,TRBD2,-,TGTGCCATCAGTGCCCGACTAGCTTCAATCTCCACAGATACGCAGTATTTT,CAISARLASISTDTQYF
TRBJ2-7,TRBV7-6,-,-,TGTGCCAGCAGCTTAAGGGGGGACAGCTCCTACGAGCAGTACTTC,CASSLRGDSSYEQYF
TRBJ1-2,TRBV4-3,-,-,TGCGCCAGCAGCCGACACGGGGACTATGGCTACACCTTC,CASSRHGDYGYTF
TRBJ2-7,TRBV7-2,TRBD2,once,TGTGCCAGCAGCTTTACTAGCGGGGGAAGCTACGAGCAGTACTTC,CASSFTSGGSYEQYF
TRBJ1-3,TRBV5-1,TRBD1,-,TGCGCCAGCAGCTCCCATACAGGGGGCGCCTCTGGAAACACCATATATTTT,CASSSHTGGASGNTIYF
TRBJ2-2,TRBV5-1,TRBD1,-,TGCGCCAGCAGCCCCGGGACAGAGTTAACCGGGGAGCTGTTTTTT,CASSPGTELTGELFF
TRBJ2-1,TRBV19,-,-,TGTGCCAGTACCAATCCTCGGAGTGGTGAGCAGTTCTTC,CASTNPRSGEQFF
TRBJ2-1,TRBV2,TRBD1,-,TGTGCCAGCAGCGATACATCCGGGACAGGGACCAATGAGCAGTTCTTC,CASSDTSGTGTNEQFF
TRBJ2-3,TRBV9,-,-,TGTGCCAGCAGCTTAATGCTCCAAGCGGTTCCTAGCACAGATACGCAGTATTTT,CASSLMLQAVPSTDTQYF
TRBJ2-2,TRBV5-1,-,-,TGCGCCAGCAGCTTGGCACAAAACACCGGGGAGCTGTTTTTT,CASSLAQNTGELFF
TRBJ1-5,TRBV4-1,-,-,TGCGCCAGCAGCCAAGCCCACAGTACCAATCAGCCCCAGCATTTT,CASSQAHSTNQPQHF